A single sample is the source of the 18 T cell receptor beta chains below, sequenced in a study of blood T cell repertoires in COVID-19. Measured with immunoSEQ multiplex PCR; TCRdb has only the in-frame clones, and not every one. This sample carries about 130,000 clones, about four fifths of them seen once, and the ten largest clones take 7% to 10%. The source material was PBMCs or T cells enriched from blood (not recorded which). The receptors here all came from a man aged 45-65 years who had recovered from COVID-19.

CDR3 residues: CASSLAGQVSYGYTF. Here the CDR3 DNA reads TGTGCCAGCAGTTTAGCGGGACAGGTATCCTATGGCTACACCTTC. The chain carries TRBV28 and TRBJ1-2; TRBD1 aligns across 8 bases. CDR1 and CDR2 (germline): MDHEN, SYDVKM. The CDR3 is 15 residues long. The J segment lost 4 bases and the V segment lost 2 bases, leaving 6 bases of the junction unmatched.

V is TRBV7-9 and J is TRBJ2-7; TRBD1 matches at 8 bases. V lost 5 bases to trimming and J lost 2 bases; unmatched junction nucleotides: 5. The CDR3 extends over 14 amino acids. Looked up from germline, CDR1 is SEHNR and CDR2 is FQNEAQ (reference sequence). CDR3: CASSVQGAAYEQYF. CDR3 DNA sequence: TGTGCCAGCAGCGTGCAGGGGGCCGCCTACGAGCAGTACTTC.

The chain links TRBV5-8 to TRBJ1-1; no clear D gene. This CDR3 spans 15 amino acids. Germline V CDR1 and CDR2: SGHTS, YDEGEE. V gave up 4 bases and J gave up 1 base, with 14 bases separating them. The CDR3 sequence: CASSPRGLRNTEAFF. The CDR3 coding sequence is TGTGCCAGCAGCCCCCGCGGGCTACGGAACACTGAAGCTTTCTTT.

This clone was observed a single time. This chain connects TRBV27 to TRBJ2-2; 9 bases fit TRBD1. The V and J ends lost 4 bases and 7 bases, in that order; junction bases with no gene match: 4. CDR3 length: 14 amino acids. CDR1 is MNHEY, CDR2 SMNVEV, per germline (reference sequence). The CDR3 DNA reads TGTGCCAGCAGTTCGACAGGGGGGATCGGGGAGCTGTTTTTT. Translation: CASSSTGGIGELFF.

There are a few counts of this clone. The chain employs TRBV6-5 and TRBJ2-7, with 9 bases lining up with TRBD1. Unmatched junction bases numbered 3, after V lost 0 bases and J lost 0 bases. Germline lookup yields CDR1 MNHEY and CDR2 SVGAGI. CDR3 length: 16 amino acids. Here the CDR3 DNA reads TGTGCCAGCAGTTACTCCGGGACAGGGAGCTCCTACGAGCAGTACTTC. Translating gives CASSYSGTGSSYEQYF.

This clone appeared once. The chain links TRBV2 to TRBJ1-1; D might be TRBD1 (5 bases). Germline loops: CDR1 SNHLY, CDR2 FYNNEI. The CDR3 consists of 14 residues. The V gene lost 2 bases and the J gene lost 4 bases, with 11 bases spanning the gap. The CDR3 protein is CASSENGGTTEAFF. CDR3 coding DNA: TGTGCCAGCAGTGAAAACGGGGGTACCACTGAAGCTTTCTTT. Full variable domain (rest looked up from reference TRBV2 and TRBJ1-1): EPEVTQTPSHQVTQMGQEVILRCVPISNHLYFYWYRQILGQKVEFLVSFYNNEISEKSEIFDDQFSVERPDGSNFTLKIRSTKLEDSAMYFCASSENGGTTEAFFGQGTRLTVV.

This chain links TRBV6-5 with TRBJ2-7; the match to TRBD2 covers 7 bases. Germline trimming cut 0 bases from V and 4 bases from J; bases unmatched to any gene: 6. The V gene's germline CDR1 is MNHEY and CDR2 SVGAGI. The CDR3 length is 15 residues. In nucleotides, the CDR3 is TGTGCCAGCAGTTACTCCCGAGCGGGGACTTACGAGCAGTACTTC. It codes for CASSYSRAGTYEQYF.

The V gene is TRBV30, the J gene TRBJ2-2; 10 positions match TRBD1. This CDR3 spans 14 amino acids. Germline lookup yields CDR1 GTSNPN and CDR2 SVGIG (reference sequence). V was pared by 3 bases and J by 5 bases, with 3 bases of the junction left unmatched. This chain's CDR3 is CAWRGDRGTGELFF. Written as DNA, the CDR3 is TGTGCCTGGAGGGGGGACAGGGGAACCGGGGAGCTGTTTTTT.

The chain is built from TRBV6-5 and TRBJ2-2; D uncertain. Germline V gene sequence: CDR1 MNHEY, CDR2 SVGAGI. This CDR3 is built from 12 residues. V lost 2 bases to trimming and J lost 6 bases, with 4 bases between them. DNA for the CDR3: TGTGCCAGCAGTTACGAGCCCGGGGAGCTGTTTTTT. It specifies CASSYEPGELFF.

V is TRBV7-9 and J is TRBJ2-7; TRBD2 is a possible D gene (5 bases). The germline V gene has CDR1 SEHNR and CDR2 FQNEAQ (reference sequence). CDR3 length: 13 residues. The V end was cut by 3 bases, the J end by 3 bases, with 9 bases between. CDR3 coding DNA: TGTGCCAGCAGCTTGGCGGGCCGCTACGAGCAGTACTTC. This encodes CASSLAGRYEQYF.

This clone was recorded a few times. The chain is built from TRBV9 and TRBJ1-2; D gene ambiguous. Trimming shortened V by 4 bases and J by 4 bases, and 14 bases separated the two germline ends. Germline V gene lookup returns CDR1 SGDLS and CDR2 YYNGEE. The CDR3 has 14 amino acids. The CDR3 region is CASSYGNSPYGYTF. CDR3 nucleotides: TGTGCCAGCAGCTACGGGAACAGCCCCTATGGCTACACCTTC.

The V gene is TRBV5-1, the J gene TRBJ2-7, with 11 bases identical to TRBD2. This CDR3 has 17 amino acids. CDR1 is SGHRS and CDR2 is YFSETQ in the germline V gene. Trimming cost V 3 bases and J 3 bases; bases outside gene matches: 11. The CDR3 protein is CASSYRLAGGPNYEQYF. The CDR3 bases are TGCGCCAGCAGCTATCGTCTAGCGGGGGGCCCAAACTACGAGCAGTACTTC.

V gene TRBV6-6 combines with J gene TRBJ2-1; D might be TRBD1 (6 bases). V was clipped by 5 bases and J by 5 bases, with 13 bases between them. Germline V gene sequence: CDR1 MNHNY, CDR2 SVGAGI (reference sequence). The CDR3 has 14 amino acids. This CDR3 is CASSPGTLNNEQFF. Written as DNA, the CDR3 is TGTGCCAGCAGTCCCGGGACACTGAACAATGAGCAGTTCTTC.

The chain uses TRBV5-1 and TRBJ1-6, with 7 bases lining up with TRBD1. CDR1 and CDR2 from the germline V gene are SGHRS and YFSETQ. CDR3 length equals 14 residues. V shed 0 bases, J shed 7 bases, and the junction held 1 base outside the gene matches. The DNA for the CDR3 is TGCGCCAGCAGCTTGGACAGGGGAAATTCACCCCTCCACTTT. This gives the protein CASSLDRGNSPLHF.

The J gene is TRBJ1-5, the V gene TRBV29-1; 8 positions agree with TRBD1. The CDR3 is 13 amino acids. Germline V CDR1 and CDR2: SQVTM, ANQGSEA. Trimming took 4 bases from V and 4 from J; bases not matched to a gene: 3. CDR3 DNA: TGCAGCGTTGCGGGACAGGAAAATCAGCCCCAGCATTTT. Translated: CSVAGQENQPQHF.

The chain couples TRBV5-1 to TRBJ2-3; 13 nucleotides line up with TRBD2. The junction had 8 bases not matched to a gene; V was cut back by 4 bases and J by 0 bases. This CDR3 has 18 amino acids. In germline, CDR1 is SGHRS, CDR2 YFSETQ. The CDR3 here is CASSRGLAGAPSTDTQYF. CDR3 DNA: TGCGCCAGCAGCCGAGGACTAGCGGGGGCCCCTAGCACAGATACGCAGTATTTT.

The chain uses TRBV6-5 and TRBJ1-5, with TRBD1 matching 9 bases. Germline-derived CDR1 and CDR2 are MNHEY and SVGAGI. The CDR3 length is 15 residues. J lost 4 bases, V lost 0 bases, and 1 base had no gene match. The CDR3 DNA reads as TGTGCCAGCAGTTACTCCGGGACAGGGAATCAGCCCCAGCATTTT. Translating it yields CASSYSGTGNQPQHF.

The rearrangement uses TRBV28 and TRBJ1-2, with 9 bases lining up with TRBD1. CDR1 MDHEN and CDR2 SYDVKM come from the germline V gene. The CDR3 covers 15 residues. The trim removed 3 bases at V and 3 bases at J, leaving 5 bases unmatched. CDR3 sequence reads: CASSLGDRVDYGYTF. Here the CDR3 DNA reads TGTGCCAGCAGTTTGGGGGACAGGGTGGACTATGGCTACACCTTC.